A single sample gave rise to the 9 T cell receptor beta chains below, sequenced in a study of cytomegalovirus exposure and HLA in healthy donors (dated by TCRdb to about 2017). To prepare the library, the immunoSEQ multiplex PCR assay was applied. For the multiplex PCR, a mixture combining 60 forward primers for TCR Vbeta segments and 13 reverse primers for TCR Jbeta segments was used. The immuneACCESS repertoire file appears here via TCRdb, limited to in-frame rearrangements. These files lack a portion of the clones; in checked studies, under half of the deficit traces to unresolved V genes, and the cause of the others is not known. In this sample the table shows under 150,000 clones, just over 70% of which occur a single time. The ten largest account for more than 2.5% of the sample. Material: PBMCs. These receptors originate from a woman aged 55-70 years in good health and CMV-seropositive.

The chain joins TRBV10-3 to TRBJ1-6; maybe TRBD1 (6 bases). Germline CDR1 reads ENHRY; CDR2 reads SYGVKD. The CDR3 consists of 14 residues. V was shortened by 6 bases and J by 2 bases, with 8 bases between the two germline ends. This CDR3 is CAIRGDTYNSPLHF. DNA for the CDR3: TGTGCCATCAGGGGGGACACCTATAATTCACCCCTCCACTTT.

The rearrangement uses TRBV9 and TRBJ1-1; weak D call: TRBD1 (5 bases). The CDR3 sequence is 13 residues long. V gave up 2 bases and J gave up 5 bases, with 10 bases separating them. CDR1 and CDR2 from the germline V gene are SGDLS and YYNGEE. The CDR3 DNA follows: TGTGCCAGCAGCGTCCAGAGACAGACTGAAGCTTTCTTT. This encodes CASSVQRQTEAFF. The full variable domain, with the rest looked up from reference TRBV9 and TRBJ1-1, is DSGVTQTPKHLITATGQRVTLRCSPRSGDLSVYWYQQSLDQGLQFLIQYYNGEERAKGNILERFSAQQFPDLHSELNLSSLELGDSALYFCASSVQRQTEAFFGQGTRLTVV.

The chain combines TRBV6-5 with TRBJ1-5; the D is unclear. Per the germline V gene, CDR1 is MNHEY and CDR2 is SVGAGI. Trimming pared 11 bases from V and 3 bases from J, leaving 14 bases between. This CDR3 is 13 amino acids long. Here the CDR3 reads CASKQSLNQPQHF. Written as DNA, the CDR3 is TGTGCCTCGAAACAGAGCCTCAATCAGCCCCAGCATTTT.

The chain links TRBV2 to TRBJ2-2; D is undetermined. V lost 5 bases and J 4 bases, leaving 11 bases between the germline ends. Germline assignment: CDR1 SNHLY and CDR2 FYNNEI. This CDR3 has 14 amino acids. The CDR3 nucleotides read TGTGCCAGCAGTTTTCGATCACTCACCGGGGAGCTGTTTTTT. This codes for CASSFRSLTGELFF.

For this clone: The sample contains more than one DNA sequence encoding this CDR3. The V call is TRBV11-3, the J call TRBJ2-7; 8 bases are shared with TRBD1. CDR3 length equals 14 residues. Germline V CDR1 and CDR2: SGHNT, YENEEA. Trimming cost V 5 bases and J 1 base; bases outside gene matches: 4. CDR3 loop: CASSPGQGSYEQYF. The DNA of the CDR3 is TGTGCCAGCAGCCCCGGACAGGGTTCCTACGAGCAGTACTTC.

V and J are TRBV11-3 and TRBJ2-5; possibly TRBD2 for D (6 bases). The J call is in doubt because the DNA end fits TRBJ2-7 better. CDR3 length equals 15 residues. Per germline, CDR1 SGHNT and CDR2 YENEEA. The CDR3 sequence is CASSPAGGSDYEQYF. Here the CDR3 DNA reads TGTGCCAGCAGTCCCGCTGGGGGGTCCGACTACGAGCAGTACTTC.

The V gene is TRBV6-1, the J gene TRBJ1-3, with 9 bases fitting TRBD1. The germline CDR1 and CDR2 sequences are MNHNS and SASEGT. V was pared by 7 bases and J by 4 bases, with 8 bases of the junction left unmatched. The CDR3 has 15 residues. Written as DNA, the CDR3 is TGTGCCAGCACCGAACGAGGACAGGGGGGAAACACCATATATTTT. Translated, it gives CASTERGQGGNTIYF.

The genes are TRBV7-8 and TRBJ2-5, with no clear D. The V end lost 6 bases, the J end lost 3 bases, and 5 bases lay between the germline ends. CDR1 and CDR2 (germline): SGHVS, FQNEAQ. The CDR3 loop spans 11 amino acids. DNA of the CDR3: TGTGCCAGCAGGCGCGAAGAGACCCAGTACTTC. It codes for CASRREETQYF.

V and J are TRBV5-6 and TRBJ1-3; 8 bases line up with TRBD1. This CDR3 has 14 residues. V was clipped by 5 bases and J by 0 bases; unmatched bases: 1. The germline V gene has CDR1 SGHDT and CDR2 YYEEEE. In nucleotides, the CDR3 is TGTGCCAGCAGACAGGGGGGCTCTGGAAACACCATATATTTT. Protein: CASRQGGSGNTIYF.